The entry below describes one TCR beta chain. These data are taken from a study of shared clonotypes between healthy human individuals. Repertoires were generated with immunoSEQ multiplex PCR, while TCRdb's copy carries only in-frame clones and drops some. The sample lists about 1 million clones; more than 60% were seen once. Caucasian adults residing in Nashville, Tennessee made up all the donors. The germline gives CDR1 SGHRS, CDR2 YFSETQ. After removal of 2 bases from V and 4 bases from J, the junction contained 9 bases not matched to a gene. The CDR3 is made up of 16 amino acids. This sequence joins TRBV5-1 and TRBJ2-5, with 9 nucleotides matching TRBD1. This receptor was identified in a young man in good health. Material for sequencing was memory CD4+ T cells sorted from blood. This sample's subset: CD45RA-negative fraction. The CDR3 bases are TGCGCCAGCAGCTTACAGCTACAGGGGGCAGGAGAGACCCAGTACTTC. This sequence encodes CASSLQLQGAGETQYF.